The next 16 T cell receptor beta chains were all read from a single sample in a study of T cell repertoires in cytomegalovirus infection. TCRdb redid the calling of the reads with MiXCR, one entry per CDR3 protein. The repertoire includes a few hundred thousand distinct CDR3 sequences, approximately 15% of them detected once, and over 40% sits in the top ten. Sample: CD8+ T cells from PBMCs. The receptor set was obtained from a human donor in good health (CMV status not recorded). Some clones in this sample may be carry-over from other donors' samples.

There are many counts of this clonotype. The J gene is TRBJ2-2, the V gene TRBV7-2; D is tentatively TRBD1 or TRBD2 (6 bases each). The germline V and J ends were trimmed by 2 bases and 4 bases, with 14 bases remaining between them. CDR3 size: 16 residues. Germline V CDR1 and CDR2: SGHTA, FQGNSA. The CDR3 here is CASSLRGGRITGELFF. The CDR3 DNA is TGTGCCAGCAGCTTAAGAGGGGGGCGGATCACCGGGGAGCTGTTTTTT. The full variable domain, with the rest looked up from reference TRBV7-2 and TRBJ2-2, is GAGVSQSPSNKVTEKGKDVELRCDPISGHTALYWYRQSLGQGLEFLIYFQGNSAPDKSGLPSDRFSAERTGGSVSTLTIQRTQQEDSAVYLCASSLRGGRITGELFFGEGSRLTVL.

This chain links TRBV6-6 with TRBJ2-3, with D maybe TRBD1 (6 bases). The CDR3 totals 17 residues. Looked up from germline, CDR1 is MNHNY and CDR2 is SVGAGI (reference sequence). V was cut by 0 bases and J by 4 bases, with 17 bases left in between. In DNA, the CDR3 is TGTGCCAGCAGTTACTCCCCAGGGAAGGGGGACCCAGATACGCAGTATTTT. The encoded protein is CASSYSPGKGDPDTQYF.

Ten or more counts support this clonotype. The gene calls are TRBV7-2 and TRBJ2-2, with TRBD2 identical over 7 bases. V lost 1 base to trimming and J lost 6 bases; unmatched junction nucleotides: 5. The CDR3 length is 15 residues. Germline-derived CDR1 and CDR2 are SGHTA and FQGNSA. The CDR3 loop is CASSLVGGMSGELFF. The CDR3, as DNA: TGTGCCAGCAGCTTAGTCGGGGGGATGTCCGGGGAGCTGTTTTTT.

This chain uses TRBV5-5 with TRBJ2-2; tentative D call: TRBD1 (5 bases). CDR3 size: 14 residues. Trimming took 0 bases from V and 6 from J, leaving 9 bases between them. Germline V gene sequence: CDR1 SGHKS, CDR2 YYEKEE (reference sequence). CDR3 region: CASSLGTGSGELFF. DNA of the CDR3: TGTGCCAGCAGCTTGGGAACAGGATCCGGGGAGCTGTTTTTT.

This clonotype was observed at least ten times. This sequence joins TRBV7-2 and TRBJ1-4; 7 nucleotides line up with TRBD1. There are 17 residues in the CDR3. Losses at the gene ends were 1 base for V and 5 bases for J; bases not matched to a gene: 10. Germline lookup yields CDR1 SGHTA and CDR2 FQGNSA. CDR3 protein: CASSLVSPTGSNEKLFF. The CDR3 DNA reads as TGTGCCAGCAGCTTAGTTTCCCCGACAGGGTCAAATGAAAAACTGTTTTTT.

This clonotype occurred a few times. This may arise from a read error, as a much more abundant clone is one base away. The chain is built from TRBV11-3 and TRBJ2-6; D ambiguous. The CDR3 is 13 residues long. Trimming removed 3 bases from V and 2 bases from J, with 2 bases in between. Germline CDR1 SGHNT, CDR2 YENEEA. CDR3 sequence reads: CASSFAGANVLTF. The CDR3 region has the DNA TGTGCCAGCAGCTTCGCTGGGGCCAACGTCCTGACTTTC.

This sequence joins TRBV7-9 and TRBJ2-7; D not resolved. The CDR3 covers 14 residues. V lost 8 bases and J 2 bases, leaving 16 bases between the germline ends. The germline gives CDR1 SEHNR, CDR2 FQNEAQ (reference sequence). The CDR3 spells CASLSHSVPYEQYF. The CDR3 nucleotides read TGTGCCAGCTTATCACACAGTGTACCCTACGAGCAGTACTTC. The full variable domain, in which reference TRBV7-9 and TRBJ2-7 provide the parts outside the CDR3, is DTGVSQNPRHKITKRGQNVTFRCDPISEHNRLYWYRQTLGQGPEFLTYFQNEAQLEKSRLLSDRFSAERPKGSFSTLEIQRTEQGDSAMYLCASLSHSVPYEQYFGPGTRLTVT.

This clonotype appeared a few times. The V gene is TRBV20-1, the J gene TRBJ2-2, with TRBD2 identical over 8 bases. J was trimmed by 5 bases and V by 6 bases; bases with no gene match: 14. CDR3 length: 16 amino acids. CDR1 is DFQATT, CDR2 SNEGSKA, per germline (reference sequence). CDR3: CSAQFPGGDPTGELFF. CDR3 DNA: TGCAGTGCCCAGTTCCCGGGGGGGGACCCAACCGGGGAGCTGTTTTTT.

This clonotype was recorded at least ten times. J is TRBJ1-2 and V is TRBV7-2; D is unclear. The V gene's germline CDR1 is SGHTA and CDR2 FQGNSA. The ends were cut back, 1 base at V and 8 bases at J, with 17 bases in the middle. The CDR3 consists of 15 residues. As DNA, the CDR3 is TGTGCCAGCAGCTTAGTACCTCGGATTTTCGGCGGCTACACCTTC. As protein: CASSLVPRIFGGYTF.

CDR3 residues: CASIGGTGELFF. The CDR3 DNA is TGTGCCAGCATCGGGGGCACCGGGGAGCTGTTTTTT. The chain links TRBV7-9 to TRBJ2-2, with D maybe TRBD2 (6 bases). Trimming stripped 7 bases from V and 4 bases from J, with 7 bases between. The germline CDR1 and CDR2 sequences are SEHNR and FQNEAQ (reference sequence). The CDR3 length is 12 residues. The whole variable domain, remainder taken from reference TRBV7-9 and TRBJ2-2, is DTGVSQNPRHKITKRGQNVTFRCDPISEHNRLYWYRQTLGQGPEFLTYFQNEAQLEKSRLLSDRFSAERPKGSFSTLEIQRTEQGDSAMYLCASIGGTGELFFGEGSRLTVL.

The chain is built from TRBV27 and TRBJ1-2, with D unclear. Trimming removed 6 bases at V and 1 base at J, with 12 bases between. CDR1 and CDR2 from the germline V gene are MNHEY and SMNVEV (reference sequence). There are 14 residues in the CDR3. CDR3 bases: TGTGCCAGCAGGCCGCTTCCGGTTAACTATGGCTACACCTTC. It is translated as CASRPLPVNYGYTF.

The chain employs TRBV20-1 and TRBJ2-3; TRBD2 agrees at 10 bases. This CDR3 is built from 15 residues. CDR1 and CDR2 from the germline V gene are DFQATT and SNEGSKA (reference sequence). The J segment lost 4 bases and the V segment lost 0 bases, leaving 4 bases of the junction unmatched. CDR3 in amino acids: CSARDPLAGADTQYF. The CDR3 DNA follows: TGCAGTGCTAGAGATCCCCTAGCGGGAGCAGATACGCAGTATTTT.

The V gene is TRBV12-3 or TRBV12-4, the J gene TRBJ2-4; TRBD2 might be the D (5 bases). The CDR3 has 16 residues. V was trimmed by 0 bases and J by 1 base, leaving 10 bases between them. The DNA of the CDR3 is TGTGCCAGCAGTTTAGCGGTAGCGTCGGCCAAAAACATTCAGTACTTC. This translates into CASSLAVASAKNIQYF.

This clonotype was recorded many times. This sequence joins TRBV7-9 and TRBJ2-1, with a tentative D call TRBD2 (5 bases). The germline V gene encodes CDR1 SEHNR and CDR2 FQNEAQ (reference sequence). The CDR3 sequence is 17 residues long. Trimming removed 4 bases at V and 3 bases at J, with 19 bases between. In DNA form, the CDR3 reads TGTGCCAGCAGCTCTCGTGTTCGGGGAGTATACTACAATGAGCAGTTCTTC. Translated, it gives CASSSRVRGVYYNEQFF.

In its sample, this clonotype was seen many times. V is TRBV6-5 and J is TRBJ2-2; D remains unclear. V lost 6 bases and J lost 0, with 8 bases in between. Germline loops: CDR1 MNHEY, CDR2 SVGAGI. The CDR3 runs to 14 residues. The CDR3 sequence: CASRWIPNTGELFF. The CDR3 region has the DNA TGTGCCAGCAGATGGATCCCGAACACCGGGGAGCTGTTTTTT.

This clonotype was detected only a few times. CDR3 DNA: TGCAGTGCTAGAGATTCGCGCGGGAGGAACACCGGGGAGCTGTTTTTT. This codes for CSARDSRGRNTGELFF. V gene TRBV20-1 combines with J gene TRBJ2-2, with 7 bases aligning to TRBD2. V shed 0 bases and J 1 base; nucleotides not matched to a gene: 5. Germline V gene lookup returns CDR1 DFQATT and CDR2 SNEGSKA (reference sequence). The CDR3 runs 16 residues.